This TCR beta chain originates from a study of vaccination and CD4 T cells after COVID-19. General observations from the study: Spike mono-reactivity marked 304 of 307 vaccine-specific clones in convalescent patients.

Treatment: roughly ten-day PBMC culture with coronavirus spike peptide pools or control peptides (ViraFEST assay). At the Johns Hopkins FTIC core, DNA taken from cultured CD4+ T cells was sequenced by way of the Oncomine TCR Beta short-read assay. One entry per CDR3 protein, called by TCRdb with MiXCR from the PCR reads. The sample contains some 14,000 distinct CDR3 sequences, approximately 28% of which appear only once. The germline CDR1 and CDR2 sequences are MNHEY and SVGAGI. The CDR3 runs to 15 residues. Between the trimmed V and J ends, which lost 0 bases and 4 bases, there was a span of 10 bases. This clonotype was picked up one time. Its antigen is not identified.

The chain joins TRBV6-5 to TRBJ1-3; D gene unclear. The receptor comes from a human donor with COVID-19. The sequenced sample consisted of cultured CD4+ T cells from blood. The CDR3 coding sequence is TGTGCCAGCAGTTACTCATCCCCAATCGGAAACACCATATATTTT. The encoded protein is CASSYSSPIGNTIYF.